Below, one T cell receptor (beta chain) is given with its context. No antigen is known for it. Within one base of it there is no much larger clone, and no base qualities were kept. This sample stems from a study of blood T cell repertoires in COVID-19 (dated by TCRdb to 2019 to 2021). About the study as a whole: Samples from collaborators originated in the United States, Italy and Spain and spanned both the acute and convalescent phases of COVID-19. A de-identified subject ID, COVID-19 status, age in years and sex were almost always included in the sample metadata. Samples came from the ongoing ImmuneRACE study (first 160 participants) plus 1,254 subjects from 6 global collaborators. The material from the prospective study consisted of cDNA or gDNA derived from T cells, B-cell-depleted T cells, or PBMCs. The repertoires were made available in a free public database intended to serve as a resource for research on the immune response to SARS-CoV-2. Where available, HLA class I and class II types were obtained from metadata supplied by the sample provider rather than from assay-based typing. The dataset comprised deeply sampled blood TCRbeta repertoires from subjects exposed to, actively infected with, or recovered from COVID-19.

The immunoSEQ Assay, a bias-controlled multiplex PCR, was used to amplify TCRbeta CDR3 regions from genomic DNA. In the paper's pipeline: The number of nucleated cells in each sample was estimated by amplification of reference gene primers within the assay. To quantify the absolute abundance of each unique TCRbeta CDR3 rearrangement, sequence reads were collapsed and filtered. For each sample, productive Simpson clonality was calculated as the square root of Simpson's diversity index over productive rearrangements. As stored in TCRdb, this immuneACCESS dataset retains in-frame rearrangements with V and J assigned. A fraction of the clones does not appear; measured against another copy, unresolved V genes explain less than half of the discrepancy, and the remainder lacks a known reason. The V and J calls and clone size were taken over from that table, and D and trimming were inferred from the DNA. The sample table lists about 80,000 clones, roughly 80% of them with a count of one. Around a third of the sample is taken by the ten largest.

General conclusions and limits of the study: The quantity of clinical and demographic metadata differed by source and by participant and was supplied without curation.

From cysteine to phenylalanine, the CDR3 is 15 amino acids long. The sequence is cut down to CDR3 DNA, 45 bases in frame from base 1. V is trimmed back by 7 bases and J by 6 bases, and the junction contains 10 bases that no gene match accounts for. From a lookup of the germline V gene, CDR1 and CDR2 are MNHEY and SVGAGI. Collaborating institutions collected whole blood in K2EDTA tubes following their own protocols. For TCRbeta analysis, collaborator samples were shipped as frozen whole blood, as isolated PBMCs, or as DNA extracted from either sample type. This sequence uses TRBV6-5 and TRBJ1-5, with 9 central nucleotides matching TRBD1. The sample taken for sequencing was peripheral blood. The receptor was isolated from a woman aged 70-85 years with acute or convalescent COVID-19. This receptor has the CDR3 CASTVDRGFVQPQHF. The bases read TGTGCCAGCACCGTGGACAGGGGTTTTGTTCAGCCCCAGCATTTT.